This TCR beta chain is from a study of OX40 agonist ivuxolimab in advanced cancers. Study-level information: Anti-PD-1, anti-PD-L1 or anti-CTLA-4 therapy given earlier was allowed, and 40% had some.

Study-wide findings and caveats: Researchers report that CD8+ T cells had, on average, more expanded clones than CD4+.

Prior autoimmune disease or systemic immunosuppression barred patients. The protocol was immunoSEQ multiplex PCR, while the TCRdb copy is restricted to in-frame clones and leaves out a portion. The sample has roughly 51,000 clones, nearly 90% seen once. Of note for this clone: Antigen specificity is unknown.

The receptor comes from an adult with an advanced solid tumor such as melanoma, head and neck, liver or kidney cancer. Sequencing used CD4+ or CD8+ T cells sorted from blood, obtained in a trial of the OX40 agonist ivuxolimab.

The CDR3 DNA follows: TGTGCCAGCAGCGCCCGCGATCCAGGGGGCTTCCTGACAATATGTGAAAAACTGTTTTTT. This sequence encodes CASSARDPGGFLTICEKLFF. The chain has TRBV9 and TRBJ1-4; 8 bases map to TRBD1. Trimming cost V 3 bases and J 7 bases; bases outside gene matches: 23. Germline V gives CDR1 SGDLS, CDR2 YYNGEE. The CDR3 runs 20 residues.